One T cell receptor (beta chain) is described in this entry. The CDR3 loop spans 15 amino acids. Germline V gene sequence: CDR1 SGHAT, CDR2 FQNNGV. V lost 0 bases to trimming and J lost 0 bases, with 6 bases between them. Repertoires were generated with immunoSEQ multiplex PCR, while TCRdb's copy carries only in-frame clones and drops some. The data contain some 270,000 clones, 70% to 90% of them singletons. These data belong to a study of blood T cell repertoires in COVID-19. Study at large: Spain, Italy and the United States supplied samples that represented acute and convalescent COVID-19.

The sample was PBMCs or T cells enriched from blood (not recorded which). The rearrangement links TRBV11-2 to TRBJ1-3; no reliable D call. This sequence was found in a young woman who had recovered from COVID-19. Here the CDR3 reads CASSLDSGSGNTIYF. For the CDR3, the DNA is TGTGCCAGCAGCTTAGATAGCGGCTCTGGAAACACCATATATTTT.